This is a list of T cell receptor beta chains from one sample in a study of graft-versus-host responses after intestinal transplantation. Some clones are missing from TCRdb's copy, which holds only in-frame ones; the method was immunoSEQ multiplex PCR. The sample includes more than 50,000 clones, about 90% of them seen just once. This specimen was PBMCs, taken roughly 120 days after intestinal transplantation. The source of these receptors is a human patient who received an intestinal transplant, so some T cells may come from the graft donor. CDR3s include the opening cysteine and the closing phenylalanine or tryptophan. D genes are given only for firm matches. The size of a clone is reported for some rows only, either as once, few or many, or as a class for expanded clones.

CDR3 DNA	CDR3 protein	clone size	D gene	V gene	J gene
TGCGCCAGCCGGTCAGGGTTAGATGAAAAACTGTTTTTT	CASRSGLDEKLFF	-	-	TRBV5-1	TRBJ1-4
TGCGCCAGCAGCACCGGGACAGATAGCACAGATACGCAGTATTTT	CASSTGTDSTDTQYF	-	TRBD1	TRBV5-1	TRBJ2-3
TGCGCCAGCAGCCCCCGAGTAATTAGCGGGGGCACAGATACGCAGTATTTT	CASSPRVISGGTDTQYF	-	TRBD2	TRBV4-1	TRBJ2-3
TGTGCCAGCGCCCCCAAGGGAGGGAGAAACACCATATATTTT	CASAPKGGRNTIYF	-	-	TRBV27	TRBJ1-3
TGTGCCAGCAGCCAAGTAGAAGGGACTAGTCCAGATACGCAGTATTTT	CASSQVEGTSPDTQYF	-	TRBD2	TRBV4-2	TRBJ2-3
TGTGCCAGTAGTACCCCCGGGAGCTCCTACAATGAGCAGTTCTTC	CASSTPGSSYNEQFF	-	-	TRBV19	TRBJ2-1
TGTGCCAGCAGCCAAGAATGGGGTGGTGTCTTCAATCAGCCCCAGCATTTT	CASSQEWGGVFNQPQHF	-	-	TRBV4-2	TRBJ1-5
TGTGCCAGCAGTGAGGGGCCAGGGGACTACGAGCAGTACTTC	CASSEGPGDYEQYF	-	-	TRBV6-1	TRBJ2-7
TGTGCCAGTAGTCTCTGGGACAGGGGTAACGAAAAACTGTTTTTT	CASSLWDRGNEKLFF	few	TRBD1	TRBV19	TRBJ1-4
TGTGCCAGCAGCTCCAGCCCGGTAGATACGCAGTATTTT	CASSSSPVDTQYF	-	-	TRBV5-6	TRBJ2-3
TGTGCCAGCTCACCACCCGAGGCCAAAGAGACCCAGTACTTC	CASSPPEAKETQYF	once	-	TRBV18	TRBJ2-5
TGTGCCAGCAGCCCAGCGGGGGGGCCCCCTGGAGAGCAGTACTTC	CASSPAGGPPGEQYF	-	TRBD2	TRBV7-9	TRBJ2-7
TGTGCCAGCAGTTTAGACGGAACCTCTGGAAACACCATATATTTT	CASSLDGTSGNTIYF	-	-	TRBV28	TRBJ1-3
TGTGCCAGCAGTTTTAGAATAGGGATAGTGTACACTGAAGCTTTCTTT	CASSFRIGIVYTEAFF	-	-	TRBV28	TRBJ1-1
TGTGCCAGCAGCGTAGCTGCACAGATTGAGACCCAGTACTTC	CASSVAAQIETQYF	-	-	TRBV9	TRBJ2-5
TGTGCCAGCAGACGCTGGGGGGGGAACACCGGGGAGCTGTTTTTT	CASRRWGGNTGELFF	few	TRBD2	TRBV2	TRBJ2-2
TGTGCCAGCAGAATGGACAGGCCCGTCCGGGAAGCTTTCTTT	CASRMDRPVREAFF	medium-sized	TRBD1	TRBV6-6	TRBJ1-1
TGCGCCAGCAGCTTAGATAGGACAGGGCCCAATGAGCAGTTCTTC	CASSLDRTGPNEQFF	-	TRBD1	TRBV5-1	TRBJ2-1
TGTGCCAGCAGTCCTGGGACAATGACCCCCTACGAGCAGTACTTC	CASSPGTMTPYEQYF	-	-	TRBV6-1	TRBJ2-7
TGCGCCAGCAGCCGAGACAGGAGTAACTACGAGCAGTACTTC	CASSRDRSNYEQYF	-	-	TRBV5-1	TRBJ2-7
TGTGCCAGCAGCCAAGATGATAACAGGGGCGAGGAAGCTTTCTTT	CASSQDDNRGEEAFF	-	TRBD1	TRBV4-2	TRBJ1-1
TGCGCCAGCAGCTTGGAAGGGGCGGGCACTGAAGCTTTCTTT	CASSLEGAGTEAFF	-	-	TRBV5-1	TRBJ1-1
TGTGCCAGCAGCCCTCCCGGGTTCTCTGGAAACACCATATATTTT	CASSPPGFSGNTIYF	-	-	TRBV9	TRBJ1-3
TGTGCCAGCAGTGATGTGAGGGACAAGGGTGGCTACACCTTC	CASSDVRDKGGYTF	-	-	TRBV25-1	TRBJ1-2
TGCGCCAGCAGCCAAGAGGAGGAGGAAGGGCGGTTTGGCTACACCTTC	CASSQEEEEGRFGYTF	-	-	TRBV4-1	TRBJ1-2
TGTGCCAGCAGTCCCCCCCCCGGGACTAGCACCAATGAGCAGTTCTTC	CASSPPPGTSTNEQFF	-	TRBD2	TRBV28	TRBJ2-1
TGTGCCAGCAGTTTATCACTAGCGGGCGCAGAGCAGTTCTTC	CASSLSLAGAEQFF	-	TRBD2	TRBV28	TRBJ2-1
TGTGCCAGTAGAGACCGGGACCTAAACTACGAGCAGTACTTC	CASRDRDLNYEQYF	-	-	TRBV19	TRBJ2-7
TGTGCCAGCAGCTACGGACTAGCGGGAGGGAGTGAGCAGTTCTTC	CASSYGLAGGSEQFF	-	TRBD2	TRBV5-4	TRBJ2-1